This paragraph reports one TCR beta chain. These data come from a study of blood T cell repertoires in COVID-19. Study-level information: Collection of acute and convalescent COVID-19 samples took place in the United States, Italy and Spain. The cDNA or gDNA used as material had been derived from T cells, B-cell-depleted T cells, or PBMCs.

The table came from immunoSEQ multiplex PCR; TCRdb's copy has only in-frame clones and leaves some out. The sample yields about 230,000 clones, roughly 88% seen once. The sequence came from a man aged 35-49 years with acute or convalescent COVID-19. Sequenced material: peripheral blood.

This CDR3 is CASSSGQGVEAFF. CDR3 bases: TGTGCCAGCTCATCCGGACAGGGGGTCGAAGCTTTCTTT. The chain has TRBV18 and TRBJ1-1; 10 nucleotides align to TRBD1. The CDR3 runs 13 residues. Germline CDR1 reads KGHSH; CDR2 reads LQKENI. The ends lost 5 bases at V and 8 bases at J; junction bases unmatched: 5.